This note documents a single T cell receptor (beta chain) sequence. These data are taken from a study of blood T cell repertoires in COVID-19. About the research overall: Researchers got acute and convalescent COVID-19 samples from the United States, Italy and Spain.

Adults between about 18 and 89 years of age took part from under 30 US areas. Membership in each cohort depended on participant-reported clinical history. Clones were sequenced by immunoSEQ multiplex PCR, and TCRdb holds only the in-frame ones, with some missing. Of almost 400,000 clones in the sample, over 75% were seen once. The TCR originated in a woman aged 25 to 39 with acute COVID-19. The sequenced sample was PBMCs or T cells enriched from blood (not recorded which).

The DNA for the CDR3 is TGTGCCAGCAGTTACCTGGGCCCCTACAATGAGCAGTTCTTC. This encodes CASSYLGPYNEQFF. V is TRBV6-5 and J is TRBJ2-1; D gene uncertain. The CDR3 is 14 residues long. In germline, CDR1 is MNHEY, CDR2 SVGAGI. V shed 2 bases and J shed 2 bases, with 7 bases lying between them.